These 2 T cell receptor beta chains came from one sample sequenced in a study of shared clonotypes between healthy human individuals. Cells designated naive CD8 were CD45RO-negative and were positively selected for CCR7, with terminally differentiated effector memory CD45RA+ cells excluded. Clones were sequenced by immunoSEQ multiplex PCR, and TCRdb holds only the in-frame ones, with some missing. The sample holds about 2 million clones, around 96% seen once. The sequenced sample was naive CD8+ T cells sorted from blood. Receptor source: a man younger than 30 in good health.

The chain employs TRBV10-2 and TRBJ2-7; D is uncertain. Per germline, CDR1 WSHSY and CDR2 SAAADI. V lost 1 base and J lost 3, with 4 bases in between. This CDR3 contains 12 residues. For the CDR3, the DNA is TGCGCCAGCAGTGAGTGGGTCTACGAGCAGTACTTC. As protein: CASSEWVYEQYF.

The gene calls are TRBV27 and TRBJ2-7; D gene unclear. Germline CDR1 is MNHEY and CDR2 is SMNVEV (reference sequence). The V gene lost 3 bases and the J gene lost 2 bases, with 11 bases spanning the gap. The CDR3 runs to 14 residues. The CDR3 sequence is CASSFGNGAYEQYF. The CDR3 DNA sequence: TGTGCCAGCAGTTTTGGCAACGGAGCCTACGAGCAGTACTTC.